The clone carrying this T cell receptor (beta chain) was detected once. Its specificity is not known. Using immunoSEQ multiplex PCR, the repertoire was profiled, and TCRdb retains in-frame clones only, with some absent. This table has around 100,000 clones, under 95% appearing once. This record belongs to a study of PD-L1 blockade in urothelial cancer. Noted time point: peripheral blood 6 weeks after treatment start. General observations from the study: A pretreatment blood TCR clonality that fell below the median predicted better progression-free and overall survival.

Unmatched junction bases numbered 3, after V lost 6 bases and J lost 7 bases. There are 14 residues in the CDR3. Germline CDR1 and CDR2: MGHDK and SYGVNS. This clonotype was sampled from a man aged 60 to 69 with urothelial cancer. The specimen comprised PBMCs, sampled around atezolizumab (anti-PD-L1) treatment. V and J are TRBV25-1 and TRBJ2-1, with 13 positions matching TRBD2. CDR3 sequence reads: CASRTSGGINEQFF. The CDR3 DNA sequence: TGTGCCAGCAGGACTAGCGGGGGGATTAATGAGCAGTTCTTC.